A single sample is the source of the 5 T cell receptor beta chains below, sequenced in a study of cytomegalovirus exposure and HLA in healthy donors. Measured with immunoSEQ multiplex PCR; TCRdb has only the in-frame clones, and not every one. The sample consists of tens of thousands of clones, approximately 93% of them appearing once. Sequenced sample: PBMCs. Every receptor here comes from a woman under 40 in good health and CMV-seronegative.

This rearrangement joins TRBV7-2 to TRBJ2-5; no definite D call. The germline V gene has CDR1 SGHTA and CDR2 FQGNSA. The V end was cut by 1 base, the J end by 4 bases, with 10 bases between. The CDR3 extends over 14 amino acids. The CDR3 here is CASSLDPGGETQYF. CDR3 DNA: TGTGCCAGCAGCTTAGACCCGGGTGGAGAGACCCAGTACTTC. Together with reference TRBV7-2 and TRBJ2-5, the CDR3 gives the full variable domain: GAGVSQSPSNKVTEKGKDVELRCDPISGHTALYWYRQSLGQGLEFLIYFQGNSAPDKSGLPSDRFSAERTGGSVSTLTIQRTQQEDSAVYLCASSLDPGGETQYFGPGTRLLVL.

J is TRBJ1-3 and V is TRBV7-2; D call uncertain. The V end was cut by 3 bases, the J end by 4 bases, with 10 bases between. CDR3 size: 14 residues. Germline V CDR1 and CDR2: SGHTA, FQGNSA. CDR3 nucleotide sequence: TGTGCCAGCAGCTTGGGAGCTCCCGGAAACACCATATATTTT. Protein sequence: CASSLGAPGNTIYF.

V usage is TRBV5-4 and J usage is TRBJ2-5, with TRBD2 identical over 7 bases. The CDR3 spans 14 residues. Germline V lookup: CDR1 SGHNT, CDR2 YYREEE (reference sequence). The trim removed 2 bases at V and 4 bases at J, leaving 5 bases unmatched. CDR3 sequence: CASSLREGGETQYF. CDR3 bases: TGTGCCAGCAGCTTAAGGGAGGGAGGAGAGACCCAGTACTTC.

J is TRBJ2-7 and V is TRBV27; possibly TRBD2 for D (6 bases). The germline V and J ends were trimmed by 1 base and 6 bases, with 13 bases remaining between them. Germline V gene data show CDR1 as MNHEY and CDR2 as SMNVEV (reference sequence). The CDR3 consists of 14 residues. CDR3 in DNA: TGTGCCAGCAGTTTATATTGGGGACTTGGCGAGCAGTACTTC. It is translated as CASSLYWGLGEQYF.

The rearrangement joins TRBV2 to TRBJ2-3; the match to TRBD1 covers 8 bases. CDR1 SNHLY and CDR2 FYNNEI come from the germline V gene. Trimming at V came to 3 bases and at J to 6 bases, leaving 14 bases not matched to a gene. The CDR3 sequence is 17 residues long. The CDR3 nucleotides are TGTGCCAGCAGTGACCCCTCGACAGGGGCCGGCTGGGATACGCAGTATTTT. Amino acid sequence: CASSDPSTGAGWDTQYF.